The T cell receptor beta chain under discussion was sequenced for a study of blood T cell repertoires in COVID-19. Background on the study: PBMCs, B-cell-depleted T cells, or T cells provided the cDNA or gDNA that made up the material.

Germline V gene sequence: CDR1 SGHVS, CDR2 FQNEAQ. The CDR3 runs to 15 residues. With 2 bases removed from V and 7 bases from J, the gap between germline ends came to 18 bases. Under the authors' procedure: From reference gene primer amplification, estimates of nucleated cell counts were derived. The table came from immunoSEQ multiplex PCR; TCRdb's copy has only in-frame clones and leaves some out. Clonal size and the V and J genes are those of that table, whereas D and trimming came from the DNA. The table records 50,000 or so clones, 91% of them present only once. The clonotype was recovered from a man between 70 and 80 years old with active COVID-19. The chain combines TRBV7-8 with TRBJ2-7; D might be TRBD1 (5 bases). Sequencing input: peripheral blood. CDR3 in amino acids: CASSLTAQGSGEQYF. The CDR3 nucleotides are TGTGCCAGCAGCTTAACCGCGCAGGGTTCTGGGGAGCAGTACTTC. The full variable domain, completed using reference TRBV7-8 and TRBJ2-7, is GAGVSQSPRYKVAKRGQDVALRCDPISGHVSLFWYQQALGQGPEFLTYFQNEAQLDKSGLPSDRFFAERPEGSVSTLKIQRTQQEDSAVYLCASSLTAQGSGEQYFGPGTRLTVT.